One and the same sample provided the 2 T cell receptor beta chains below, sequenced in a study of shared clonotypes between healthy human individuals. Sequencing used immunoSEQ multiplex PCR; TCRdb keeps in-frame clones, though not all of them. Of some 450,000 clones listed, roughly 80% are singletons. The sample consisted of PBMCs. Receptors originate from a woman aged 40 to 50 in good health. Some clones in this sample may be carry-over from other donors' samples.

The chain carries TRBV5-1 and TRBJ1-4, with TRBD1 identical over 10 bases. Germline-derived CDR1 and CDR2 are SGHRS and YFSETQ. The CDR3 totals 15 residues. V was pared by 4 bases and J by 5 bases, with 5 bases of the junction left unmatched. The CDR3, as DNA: TGCGCCAGCAGCACGCCGGGACAGGGGAATGAAAAACTGTTTTTT. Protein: CASSTPGQGNEKLFF.

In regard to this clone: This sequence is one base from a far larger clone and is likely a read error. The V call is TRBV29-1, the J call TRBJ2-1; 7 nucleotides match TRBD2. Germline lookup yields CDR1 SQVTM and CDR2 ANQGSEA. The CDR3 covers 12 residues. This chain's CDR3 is CSVEMGGTKRLF. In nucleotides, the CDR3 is TGCAGCGTTGAGATGGGCGGGACTAAAAGGCTCTTC.